This T cell receptor (beta chain) was retrieved from a study of T cell repertoires in cytomegalovirus infection. Study overall: The authors relied on CMV epitopes, both recently identified HLA-C-restricted and well-studied HLA-B-restricted. It was the public TCR beta signatures that indicated both CMV infection and matching HLA type.

Study conclusions and caveats: Cumulative public TCR beta family frequency identified carriers of CMV plus the relevant HLA.

TCRdb re-called the reads with MiXCR, one entry per CDR3 protein. Counted here are approximately 110,000 distinct CDR3 sequences, around 30% occurring once; the ten biggest clones make up approximately 59%. A note on this clonotype: The target antigen is unknown.

V was shortened by 1 base and J by 1 base, with 1 base between the two germline ends. Germline V lookup: CDR1 SGHVS, CDR2 FNYEAQ. The CDR3 runs 13 residues. Sequences were derived from CD8+ T cells from cultured PBMCs, sampled from culture after CMV antigen stimulation. This sequence joins TRBV7-6 and TRBJ2-2; D gene ambiguous. The TCR comes from a human donor in good health (CMV status not recorded). Some clones in this sample may be carry-over from other donors' samples. CDR3 amino acids: CASSLENTGELFF. Written as DNA, the CDR3 is TGTGCCAGCAGCTTAGAGAACACCGGGGAGCTGTTTTTT.